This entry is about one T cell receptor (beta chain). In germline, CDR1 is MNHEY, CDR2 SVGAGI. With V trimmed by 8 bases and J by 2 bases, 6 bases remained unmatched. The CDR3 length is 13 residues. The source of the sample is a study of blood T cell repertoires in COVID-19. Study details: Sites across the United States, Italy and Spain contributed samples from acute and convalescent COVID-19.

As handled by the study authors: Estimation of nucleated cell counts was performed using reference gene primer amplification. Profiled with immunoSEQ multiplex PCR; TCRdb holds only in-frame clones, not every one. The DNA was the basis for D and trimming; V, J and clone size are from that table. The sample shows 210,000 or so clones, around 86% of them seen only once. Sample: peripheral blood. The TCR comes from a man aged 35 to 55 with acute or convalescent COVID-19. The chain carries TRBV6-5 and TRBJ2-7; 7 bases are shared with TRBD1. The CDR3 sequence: CASRTGLPYEQYF. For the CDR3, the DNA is TGTGCCAGCCGGACAGGCTTACCCTACGAGCAGTACTTC.